Listed below are T cell receptor beta chains from one sample, sequenced in a study of early T cells in non-severe SARS-CoV-2 infection. TCRdb recomputed calls from the 5' RACE reads with MiXCR, one row per CDR3 protein. The sample consists of about 62,000 distinct CDR3 sequences, roughly a tenth of them appearing once. Sequenced sample: whole blood. The origin of the receptors is an adult who was a healthcare worker with PCR-confirmed SARS-CoV-2 infection or an uninfected control (not recorded which). Both conserved end residues are part of each CDR3. Where a row states a size, it is once, few, many or the class of an expanded clone; other rows omit it.

CDR3 length: 15; clone size: -; J gene: TRBJ1-6; V gene: TRBV5-1; CDR3 protein: CATREAGTQRSPLHF
CDR3 length: 15; clone size: many; J gene: TRBJ2-6; V gene: TRBV20-1; CDR3 protein: CSAQQQASGANVLTF
CDR3 length: 15; clone size: many; J gene: TRBJ2-6; V gene: TRBV18; CDR3 protein: CASSPRHSGANVLTF
CDR3 length: 11; clone size: -; J gene: TRBJ2-3; V gene: TRBV20-1; CDR3 protein: CSAGTADTQYF
CDR3 length: 13; clone size: -; J gene: TRBJ2-1; V gene: TRBV6-1; CDR3 protein: CASSEWTRNEQFF
CDR3 length: 15; clone size: many; J gene: TRBJ2-1; V gene: TRBV2; CDR3 protein: CASSPQRGGRNEQFF
CDR3 length: 18; clone size: many; J gene: TRBJ2-1; V gene: TRBV6-2/TRBV6-3; CDR3 protein: CASGTSGAKISSYNEQFF
CDR3 length: 12; clone size: -; J gene: TRBJ1-6; V gene: TRBV7-8; CDR3 protein: CASSFQGSPLHF
CDR3 length: 13; clone size: -; J gene: TRBJ1-1; V gene: TRBV29-1; CDR3 protein: CSVSETANTEAFF
CDR3 length: 17; clone size: few; J gene: TRBJ1-6; V gene: TRBV11-2; CDR3 protein: CASSTNTFSSYNSPLHF
CDR3 length: 12; clone size: -; J gene: TRBJ2-1; V gene: TRBV5-1; CDR3 protein: CASSLGGGEQFF
CDR3 length: 11; clone size: few; J gene: TRBJ1-2; V gene: TRBV12-3/TRBV12-4; CDR3 protein: CASSFRGGYTF
CDR3 length: 14; clone size: few; J gene: TRBJ2-2; V gene: TRBV29-1; CDR3 protein: CSVLDDGNTGELFF
CDR3 length: 16; clone size: few; J gene: TRBJ1-1; V gene: TRBV5-1; CDR3 protein: CASSLGQGGTNTEAFF
CDR3 length: 15; clone size: -; J gene: TRBJ1-2; V gene: TRBV6-1; CDR3 protein: CASSEIHRSIYGYTF
CDR3 length: 13; clone size: -; J gene: TRBJ2-6; V gene: TRBV12-3/TRBV12-4; CDR3 protein: CASKSSGANVLTF
CDR3 length: 13; clone size: few; J gene: TRBJ2-1; V gene: TRBV7-3; CDR3 protein: CASSSSDYNEQFF